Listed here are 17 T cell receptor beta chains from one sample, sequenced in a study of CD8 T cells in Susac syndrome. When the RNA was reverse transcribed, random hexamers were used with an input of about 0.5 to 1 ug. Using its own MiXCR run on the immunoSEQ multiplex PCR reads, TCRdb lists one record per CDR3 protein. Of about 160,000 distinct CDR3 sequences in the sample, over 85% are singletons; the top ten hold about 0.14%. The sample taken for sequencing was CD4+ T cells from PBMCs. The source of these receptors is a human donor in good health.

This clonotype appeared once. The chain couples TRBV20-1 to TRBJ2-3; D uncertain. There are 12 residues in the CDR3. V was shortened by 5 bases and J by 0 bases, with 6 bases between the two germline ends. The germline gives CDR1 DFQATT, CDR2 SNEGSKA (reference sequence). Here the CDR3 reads CSAPLSTDTQYF. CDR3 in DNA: TGCAGTGCTCCACTCAGCACAGATACGCAGTATTTT.

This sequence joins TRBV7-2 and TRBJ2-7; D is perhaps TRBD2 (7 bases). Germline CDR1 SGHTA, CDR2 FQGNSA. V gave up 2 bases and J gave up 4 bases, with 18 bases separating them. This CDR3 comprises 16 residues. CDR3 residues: CASSLRAGAREYEQYF. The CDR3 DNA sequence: TGTGCCAGCAGCTTAAGGGCGGGGGCCAGGGAGTACGAGCAGTACTTC.

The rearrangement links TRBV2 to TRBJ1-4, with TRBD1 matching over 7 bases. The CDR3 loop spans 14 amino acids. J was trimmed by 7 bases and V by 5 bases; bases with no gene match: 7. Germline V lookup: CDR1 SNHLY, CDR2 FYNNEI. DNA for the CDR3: TGTGCCAGCAGTTCGACAGGGAACTCTGAAAAACTGTTTTTT. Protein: CASSSTGNSEKLFF.

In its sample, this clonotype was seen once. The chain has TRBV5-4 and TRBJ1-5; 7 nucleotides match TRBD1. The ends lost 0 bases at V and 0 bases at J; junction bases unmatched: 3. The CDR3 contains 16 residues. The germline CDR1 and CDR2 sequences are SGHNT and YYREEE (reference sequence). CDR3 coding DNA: TGTGCCAGCAGCTTGGGGACAGGACATAGCAATCAGCCCCAGCATTTT. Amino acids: CASSLGTGHSNQPQHF.

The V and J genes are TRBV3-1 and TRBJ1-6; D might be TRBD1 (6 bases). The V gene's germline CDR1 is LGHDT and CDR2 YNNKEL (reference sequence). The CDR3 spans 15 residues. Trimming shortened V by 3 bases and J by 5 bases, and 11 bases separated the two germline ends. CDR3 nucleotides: TGTGCCAGCAGCCAGGAGGGGGGGAATAATTCACCCCTCCACTTT. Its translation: CASSQEGGNNSPLHF.

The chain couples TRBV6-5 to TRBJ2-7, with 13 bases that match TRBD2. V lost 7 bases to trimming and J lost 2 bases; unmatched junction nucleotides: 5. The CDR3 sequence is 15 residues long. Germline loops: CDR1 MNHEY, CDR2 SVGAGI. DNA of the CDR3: TGTGCCAGCACCCCGACTAGCGGGGGGCCCTACGAGCAGTACTTC. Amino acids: CASTPTSGGPYEQYF.

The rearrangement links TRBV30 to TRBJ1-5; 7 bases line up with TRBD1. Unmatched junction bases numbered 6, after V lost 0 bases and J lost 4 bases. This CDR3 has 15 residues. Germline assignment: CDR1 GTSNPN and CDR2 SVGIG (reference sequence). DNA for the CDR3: TGTGCCTGGAGTGTAAGCAGGGGGACAAATCAGCCCCAGCATTTT. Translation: CAWSVSRGTNQPQHF.

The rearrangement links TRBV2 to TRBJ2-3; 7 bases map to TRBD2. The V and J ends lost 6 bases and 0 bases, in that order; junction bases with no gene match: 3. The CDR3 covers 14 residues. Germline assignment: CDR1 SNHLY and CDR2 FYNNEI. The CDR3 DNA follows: TGTGCCAGCAGGGGGGGGACCAGCACAGATACGCAGTATTTT. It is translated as CASRGGTSTDTQYF.

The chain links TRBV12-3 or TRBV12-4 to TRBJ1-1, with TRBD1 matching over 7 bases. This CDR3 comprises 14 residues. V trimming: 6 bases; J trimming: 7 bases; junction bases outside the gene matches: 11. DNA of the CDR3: TGTGCCAGCAGAAGGTCCGGGACAGCGATTGAAGCTTTCTTT. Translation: CASRRSGTAIEAFF.

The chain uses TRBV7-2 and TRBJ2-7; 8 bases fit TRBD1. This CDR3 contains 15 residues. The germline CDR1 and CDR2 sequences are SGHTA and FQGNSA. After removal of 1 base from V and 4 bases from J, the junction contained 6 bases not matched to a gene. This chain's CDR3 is CASSLVEGQEYEQYF. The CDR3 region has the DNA TGTGCCAGCAGCTTAGTAGAGGGACAGGAGTACGAGCAGTACTTC. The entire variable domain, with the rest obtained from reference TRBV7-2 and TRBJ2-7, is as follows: GAGVSQSPSNKVTEKGKDVELRCDPISGHTALYWYRQSLGQGLEFLIYFQGNSAPDKSGLPSDRFSAERTGGSVSTLTIQRTQQEDSAVYLCASSLVEGQEYEQYFGPGTRLTVT.

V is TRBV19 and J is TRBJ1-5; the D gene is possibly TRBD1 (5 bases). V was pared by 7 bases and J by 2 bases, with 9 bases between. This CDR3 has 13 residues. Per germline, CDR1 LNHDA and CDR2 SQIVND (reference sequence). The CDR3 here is CASTRGRNQPQHF. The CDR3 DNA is TGTGCCAGTACAAGGGGACGCAATCAGCCCCAGCATTTT.

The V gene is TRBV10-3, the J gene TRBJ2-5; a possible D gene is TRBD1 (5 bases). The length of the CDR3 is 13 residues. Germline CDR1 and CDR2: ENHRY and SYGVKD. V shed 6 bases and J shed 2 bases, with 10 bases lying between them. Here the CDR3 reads CAISTTDQETQYF. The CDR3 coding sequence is TGTGCCATCAGCACGACAGATCAAGAGACCCAGTACTTC.

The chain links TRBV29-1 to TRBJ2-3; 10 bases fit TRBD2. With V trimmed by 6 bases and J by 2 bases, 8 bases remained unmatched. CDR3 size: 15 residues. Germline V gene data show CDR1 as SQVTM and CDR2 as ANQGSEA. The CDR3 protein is CSVVVAGGSTDTQYF. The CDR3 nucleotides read TGCAGCGTCGTTGTAGCGGGGGGATCCACAGATACGCAGTATTTT.

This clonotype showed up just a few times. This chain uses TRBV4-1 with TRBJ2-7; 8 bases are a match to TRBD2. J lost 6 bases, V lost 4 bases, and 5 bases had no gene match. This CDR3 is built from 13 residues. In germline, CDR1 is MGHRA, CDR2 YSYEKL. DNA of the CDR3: TGCGCCAGCAGCCCCGGGGGGGCCGGCGAGCAGTACTTC. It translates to CASSPGGAGEQYF.

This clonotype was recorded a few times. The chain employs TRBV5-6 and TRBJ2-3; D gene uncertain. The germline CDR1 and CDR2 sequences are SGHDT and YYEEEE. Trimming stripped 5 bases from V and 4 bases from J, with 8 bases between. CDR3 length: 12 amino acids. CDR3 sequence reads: CASSLPSDTQYF. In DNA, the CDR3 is TGTGCCAGCAGTTTACCGTCAGATACGCAGTATTTT.

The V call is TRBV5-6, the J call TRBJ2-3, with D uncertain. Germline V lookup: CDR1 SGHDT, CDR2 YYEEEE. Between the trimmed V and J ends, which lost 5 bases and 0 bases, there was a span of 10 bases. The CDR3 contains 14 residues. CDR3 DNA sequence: TGTGCCAGCAGTCCCCGACTGAGCACAGATACGCAGTATTTT. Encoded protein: CASSPRLSTDTQYF.

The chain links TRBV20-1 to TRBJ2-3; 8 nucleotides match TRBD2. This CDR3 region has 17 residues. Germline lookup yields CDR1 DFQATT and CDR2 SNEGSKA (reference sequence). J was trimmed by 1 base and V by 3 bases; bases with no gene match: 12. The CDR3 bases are TGCAGTGCTAGTGGAGTTAGCGGGGACCCGCGCACAGATACGCAGTATTTT. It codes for CSASGVSGDPRTDTQYF.